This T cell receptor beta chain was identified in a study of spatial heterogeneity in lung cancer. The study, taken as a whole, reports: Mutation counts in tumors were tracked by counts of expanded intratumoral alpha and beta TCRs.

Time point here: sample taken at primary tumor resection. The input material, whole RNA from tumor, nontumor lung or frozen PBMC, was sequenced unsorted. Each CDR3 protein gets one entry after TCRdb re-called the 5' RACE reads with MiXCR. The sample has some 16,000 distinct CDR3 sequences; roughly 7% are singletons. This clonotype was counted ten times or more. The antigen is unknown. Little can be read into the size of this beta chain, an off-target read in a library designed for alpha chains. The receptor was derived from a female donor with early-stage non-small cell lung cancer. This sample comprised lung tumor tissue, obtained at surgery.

The CDR3 protein is CSVSSDPNQPQHF. The CDR3 bases are TGCAGCGTTTCTTCGGATCCTAATCAGCCCCAGCATTTT. The rearrangement uses TRBV29-1 and TRBJ1-5, with D uncertain. Germline CDR1 reads SQVTM; CDR2 reads ANQGSEA. The CDR3 has 13 residues. Trimming removed 5 bases from V and 4 bases from J, with 12 bases in between.